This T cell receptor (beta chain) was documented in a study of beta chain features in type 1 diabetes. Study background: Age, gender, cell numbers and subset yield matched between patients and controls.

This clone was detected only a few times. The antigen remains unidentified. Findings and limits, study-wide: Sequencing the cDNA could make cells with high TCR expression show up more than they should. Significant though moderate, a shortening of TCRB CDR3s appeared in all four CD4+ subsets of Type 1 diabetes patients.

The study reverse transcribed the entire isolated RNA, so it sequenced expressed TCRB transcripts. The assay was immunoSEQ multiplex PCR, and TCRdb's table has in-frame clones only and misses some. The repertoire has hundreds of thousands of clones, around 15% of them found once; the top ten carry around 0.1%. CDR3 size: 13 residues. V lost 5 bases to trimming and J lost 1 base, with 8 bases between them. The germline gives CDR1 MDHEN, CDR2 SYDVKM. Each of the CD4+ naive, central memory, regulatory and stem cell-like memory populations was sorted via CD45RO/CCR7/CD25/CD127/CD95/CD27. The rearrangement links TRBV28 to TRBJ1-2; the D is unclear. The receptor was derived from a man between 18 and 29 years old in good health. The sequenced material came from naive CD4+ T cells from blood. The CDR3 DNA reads TGTGCCAGCAGTCGGACGGGTAACTATGGCTACACCTTC. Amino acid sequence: CASSRTGNYGYTF.